This T cell receptor (beta chain) was captured in a study of cytomegalovirus exposure and HLA in healthy donors. Overall study: The 90 to 150 validation repertoires used the same platform as the approximately 700 first-cohort repertoires, a later analysis reported. General observations from the study: The classifier reportedly diagnosed cytomegalovirus status with high specificity and sensitivity. Some TCR beta chains (over 150 of them) were listed as cytomegalovirus-associated. Most TCR sequences were uncommon, yet certain public TCRs appeared in many donors.

Here immunoSEQ multiplex PCR was the method, and the copy in TCRdb shows in-frame clones only, minus some. The sample gives some 85,000 clones, 95% to 96% of which show up once; 1.3% is in the top ten. Notes on this clone: What it binds is not known.

Germline V gene lookup returns CDR1 MNHNS and CDR2 SASEGT. J gave up 5 bases and V 3 bases, and 3 bases lay outside the gene matches. The CDR3 extends over 14 amino acids. This chain links TRBV6-1 with TRBJ1-5, with 8 bases identical to TRBD1. This clonotype originated in a woman between 18 and 29 years old in good health and CMV-seronegative. Sample: PBMCs. CDR3 nucleotide sequence: TGTGCCAGCAGTGATGGGACAGGCTATCAGCCCCAGCATTTT. Translated: CASSDGTGYQPQHF.